The rows below give T cell receptor beta chains drawn from one sample of a study of blood T cells in healthy people across ages. TCRdb fed the 5' RACE reads into MiXCR, producing one record per CDR3 protein. The sample includes over a million distinct CDR3 sequences, around two fifths of them seen just once. The sample consisted of blood. These TCRs come from a young woman in good health. Each CDR3 is given with its conserved first and last residue. The D gene is left open where the match is weak. Not every row has a clone size; where given, it reads once, few, many or a size class.

clone_size,j_call,d_call,v_call,cdr3_nt,cdr3_aa
NA,TRBJ2-5,NA,TRBV29-1,TGCAGCTGCGGGGCAGTCCAAGAGACCCAGTACTTC,CSCGAVQETQYF
NA,TRBJ1-2,NA,TRBV25-1,TGTGCCAGCAGTGAATGGGCAACCGGGAGCTATGACTACACCTTC,CASSEWATGSYDYTF
NA,TRBJ2-1,NA,TRBV2,TGTGCCAGCAGTGGCGGCCCCAGGATGGAGAATGAGCAGTTCTTC,CASSGGPRMENEQFF
NA,TRBJ2-7,NA,TRBV2,TGTGCCAGCAGTGAAAAGATGGACAGGGACTACAATGAGCAGTACTTC,CASSEKMDRDYNEQYF
NA,TRBJ2-4,NA,TRBV29-1,TGCAGCGTTGAAGATGATGGCAGGGGGCTTTCGGGGGGGCAGTACTTC,CSVEDDGRGLSGGQYF
few,TRBJ2-5,TRBD2,TRBV18,TGTGCCAGCTCACCACAGGTGGCTAGCGGGAGATTCTGGGAGACCCAGTACTTC,CASSPQVASGRFWETQYF
NA,TRBJ1-1,NA,TRBV6-6,TGTGCCAGCAGTAACGGGTTAGCTTTCTTT,CASSNGLAFF
NA,TRBJ2-7,TRBD2,TRBV6-5,TGTGCCAGCAGTTATTACCGGGGGGGTTCCTACGAGCAGTACTTC,CASSYYRGGSYEQYF
NA,TRBJ1-1,NA,TRBV18,TGTGCCAGCTCAGCCACAGGGTTTAGGACTGAAGCTTTCTTT,CASSATGFRTEAFF
few,TRBJ1-6,NA,TRBV10-3,TGTGCCACGACGGGGGCCTTTAATTCACCCCTCCACTTT,CATTGAFNSPLHF
NA,TRBJ1-1,TRBD1,TRBV11-2,TGTGCCAGCAGCTCCCCCCTCGGGACAGGGCAAGGGGGCACTGAAGCTTTCTTT,CASSSPLGTGQGGTEAFF
few,TRBJ2-7,TRBD2,TRBV6-1,TGTGCCAGCAGTGAAGGGCTAGCGGGAGACGAGCAGTACTTC,CASSEGLAGDEQYF
NA,TRBJ2-1,TRBD2,TRBV2,TGTGCCAGCAGTGAGCAAGCGGGAGTTAGTAGCAATGAGCAGTTCTTC,CASSEQAGVSSNEQFF
NA,TRBJ1-6,NA,TRBV7-8,TGTGCCAGCAGCTTAGGGGTAGGGGGGATTAATTCACCCCTCCACTTT,CASSLGVGGINSPLHF
many,TRBJ1-2,TRBD1,TRBV10-3,TGTGCCATCAGCGCGGGACAGCGGACCTATGGCTACACCTTC,CAISAGQRTYGYTF
NA,TRBJ2-7,NA,TRBV30,TGTGCCTGGAGTGAAAGGAGGAACTACGAGCAGTACTTC,CAWSERRNYEQYF
NA,TRBJ1-2,NA,TRBV4-1,TGCGCCAGCAGCCAAGCAGTCACAGCGCCGCAGTCCTATGGCTACACCTTC,CASSQAVTAPQSYGYTF
NA,TRBJ1-5,TRBD1,TRBV7-8,TGTGCCAGCAGCTCCCGGACAGGCCCAAGACAGCCCCAGCATTTT,CASSSRTGPRQPQHF
few,TRBJ2-2,NA,TRBV28,TGTGCCAGCAGTTTAGCGGGTACGAACACCGGGGAGCTGTTTTTT,CASSLAGTNTGELFF
NA,TRBJ1-1,NA,TRBV27,TGTGCCAGCAGTTTTTTGTCGAACACTGAAGCTTTCTTT,CASSFLSNTEAFF
NA,TRBJ1-1,NA,TRBV29-1,TGCAGCGTATATACACGGAACACTGAAGCTTTCTTT,CSVYTRNTEAFF
NA,TRBJ1-4,NA,TRBV7-9,TGTGCCAGCAGCTTAGGGGACACGGGATCTGAAAAACTGTTTTTT,CASSLGDTGSEKLFF
NA,TRBJ2-7,TRBD2,TRBV7-3,TGTGCCAGCAGCCCCCCGGGAAGCGGGGGGTACAATGAGCAGTACTTC,CASSPPGSGGYNEQYF
NA,TRBJ1-5,TRBD1,TRBV30,TGTGCCACGGGACAGGGGAGCAATCAGCCCCAGCATTTT,CATGQGSNQPQHF
NA,TRBJ1-2,NA,TRBV3-1,TGTGCCAGCAGCCAAGGTTCCCACAGTAACGGCTACACCTTC,CASSQGSHSNGYTF
few,TRBJ1-2,NA,TRBV27,TGTGCCAGCAGATTCCGGGACGGCTACACCTTC,CASRFRDGYTF
NA,TRBJ2-7,TRBD1,TRBV5-1,TGCGCCAGCAGCTCTACAGGGGGCGGGCACGAGCAGTACTTC,CASSSTGGGHEQYF
few,TRBJ2-1,TRBD2,TRBV7-9,TGTGCCAGCAGCTCGGCGACCAGCGGGAGAGGAGAGCAGTTCTTC,CASSSATSGRGEQFF
NA,TRBJ1-5,TRBD1,TRBV7-2,TGTGCCAGCAGTCAAATCCAGGGGGCGCCCCAGCATTTT,CASSQIQGAPQHF
few,TRBJ1-4,NA,TRBV20-1,TGCAGTGCTAGATTCCCGGCAACTAATGAAAAACTGTTTTTT,CSARFPATNEKLFF
few,TRBJ1-2,TRBD1,TRBV5-5,TGTGCCAGCAGCCGATCGACAGGGAACTATGGCTACACCTTC,CASSRSTGNYGYTF
few,TRBJ2-5,NA,TRBV5-6,TGTGCCAGCAGCCTTCCAGAACCCCAGTACTTC,CASSLPEPQYF
NA,TRBJ2-1,TRBD2,TRBV3-1,TGTGCCAGCAGCCAGAGCGGGAGCGGCTACAATGAGCAGTTCTTC,CASSQSGSGYNEQFF
NA,TRBJ1-1,TRBD1,TRBV15,TGTGCCACCAGCGGGGGCCCGGGACAGGGTTTAGGCACTGAAGCTTTCTTT,CATSGGPGQGLGTEAFF
NA,TRBJ2-7,TRBD1,TRBV18,TGTGCCAGCTCACTCCGACAGGGGGTGATCGACGAGCAGTACTTC,CASSLRQGVIDEQYF
few,TRBJ2-1,NA,TRBV29-1,TGCAGCGGTGTAAGGTACAATGAGCAGTTCTTC,CSGVRYNEQFF
NA,TRBJ2-7,TRBD1,TRBV12-3/TRBV12-4,TGTGCCAGCACCTCCGGGGACAGAAAAAAAAATTACGAGCAGTACTTC,CASTSGDRKKNYEQYF
NA,TRBJ1-1,NA,TRBV19,TGTGCCAGTAGCTCAGCAGGGGAGCGATTGGGGGCTTTCTTT,CASSSAGERLGAFF
few,TRBJ2-5,NA,TRBV15,TGTGCCACCAGCAGAGCTTTTGTCACCCAAGAGACCCAGTACTTC,CATSRAFVTQETQYF
NA,TRBJ2-5,NA,TRBV10-3,TGTGCCATCGGGACCCGACAGACCAGAGGCCAAGGTGGCCAAGAGACCCAGTACTTC,CAIGTRQTRGQGGQETQYF
NA,TRBJ1-1,NA,TRBV7-9,TGTGCCAGCAGCCCAACAGGGATGGGTGAAGCTTTCTTT,CASSPTGMGEAFF
NA,TRBJ2-7,NA,TRBV7-8,TGTGCCATTAATGGGGGCGTGATTGGCGAGCAGTACTTC,CAINGGVIGEQYF
NA,TRBJ1-6,NA,TRBV21-1,TGTGCCAGCAGCAAAGGAGGGGGTTCGGATTCACCCCTCCACTTT,CASSKGGGSDSPLHF
NA,TRBJ1-2,NA,TRBV12-3/TRBV12-4,TGTGCCAGCAGCTCTAGTACAATCCATGGCTACACCTTC,CASSSSTIHGYTF
once,TRBJ2-1,NA,TRBV21-1,TGTGCCAGCAGCATTAGGCAGGGGGGCCGGTCCTACAATGAGCAGTTCTTC,CASSIRQGGRSYNEQFF
NA,TRBJ1-2,NA,TRBV20-1,TGCAGTGCTAGAGGAGACAGTTCCACTAACTATGGCTACACCTTC,CSARGDSSTNYGYTF
few,TRBJ2-1,TRBD2,TRBV11-2,TGTGCCAGCAGCTTAATGCTAGCGGGGGCCTCCTACAATGAGCAGTTCTTC,CASSLMLAGASYNEQFF